The rows below give T cell receptor beta chains drawn from one sample of a study of CD8 T cells in Susac syndrome. TCRdb recomputed calls from the immunoSEQ multiplex PCR reads with MiXCR, one row per CDR3 protein. The table includes 150,000 to 200,000 distinct CDR3 sequences, approximately 95% detected once. The sequencing sample was made of CD4+ T cells from PBMCs. These receptors were collected from a human donor in good health. Both conserved end residues are part of each CDR3. D genes are given only for firm matches. Clone size, where shown, is once, few, many, or a class for clones that have expanded.

clone size	V gene	D gene	J gene	CDR3 DNA	CDR3 protein
NA	TRBV5-6	NA	TRBJ1-5	TGTGCCACATCAGCTGGACTAGGTAGCAATCAGCCCCAGCATTTT	CATSAGLGSNQPQHF
few	TRBV19	NA	TRBJ2-2	TGTGCCAGTAGTATACGGCAGAACACCGGGGAGCTGTTTTTT	CASSIRQNTGELFF
NA	TRBV3-1	NA	TRBJ1-5	TGTGCCAGCAGCCCGACGTATAGCAATCAGCCCCAGCATTTT	CASSPTYSNQPQHF
NA	TRBV29-1	NA	TRBJ2-6	TGCAGCATACGCTTCCGGGCATTCTCTGGGGCCAACGTCCTGACTTTC	CSIRFRAFSGANVLTF
NA	TRBV7-9	NA	TRBJ1-2	TGTGCCAGCAGCTTCAAGGGAGACTATGGCTACACCTTC	CASSFKGDYGYTF
NA	TRBV19	NA	TRBJ1-1	TGTGCCAGTAAGATCAGGCTGGGCACTGAAGCTTTCTTT	CASKIRLGTEAFF
NA	TRBV7-9	NA	TRBJ2-2	TGTGCCAGCAGCTCCCCCCCGCAGGGAAACACCGGGGAGCTGTTTTTT	CASSSPPQGNTGELFF
NA	TRBV20-1	NA	TRBJ1-6	TGCAGTGCTAGAACAGGGCACTATAATTCACCCCTCCACTTT	CSARTGHYNSPLHF
NA	TRBV5-1	NA	TRBJ1-6	TGCGCCAGCAGCTTCGTCCCCGCAGGGGACTATAATTCACCCCTCCACTTT	CASSFVPAGDYNSPLHF
NA	TRBV7-3	NA	TRBJ2-5	TGTGCCAGCAGCTCCGGGGGACGGGGACAAGAGACCCAGTACTTC	CASSSGGRGQETQYF
NA	TRBV5-1	TRBD1	TRBJ1-5	TGCGCCAGCAGCTCGACAGGGGGCGCGGATCAGCCCCAGCATTTT	CASSSTGGADQPQHF
NA	TRBV7-3	TRBD2	TRBJ2-1	TGTGCCAGCAGCTTAACCCTTAGCGGGGGTGAGCAGTTCTTC	CASSLTLSGGEQFF
NA	TRBV30	TRBD1	TRBJ2-7	TGTGCCTGGAGGGGGGACAGGGGAGGGAACGAGCAGTACTTC	CAWRGDRGGNEQYF
NA	TRBV5-1	NA	TRBJ1-2	TGCGCCAGCAGCCCGGACCTATATGGCTACACCTTC	CASSPDLYGYTF
NA	TRBV3-1	NA	TRBJ1-2	TGTGCCAGCAGCCCTACGTTTAACTATGGCTACACCTTC	CASSPTFNYGYTF
NA	TRBV6-5	NA	TRBJ1-4	TGTGCCAGCAGCCCGACAGCAACTAATGAAAAACTGTTTTTT	CASSPTATNEKLFF
NA	TRBV29-1	NA	TRBJ1-2	TGCAGCGTTGAAGAAGACTATGGCTACACCTTC	CSVEEDYGYTF
NA	TRBV12-3/TRBV12-4	TRBD2	TRBJ2-1	TGTGCCAGCAGTCCGGGGGGGCGCGCCTACAATGAGCAGTTCTTC	CASSPGGRAYNEQFF
NA	TRBV29-1	TRBD1	TRBJ1-1	TGCAGCGTTGAAGATCAAGGGACAGGCTACAATGAAGCTTTCTTT	CSVEDQGTGYNEAFF
NA	TRBV7-9	NA	TRBJ1-2	TGTGCCAGCGGCAAGGGGAACGGCTTAGGCTACACCTTC	CASGKGNGLGYTF
NA	TRBV20-1	TRBD2	TRBJ2-2	TGCAGTGCTAGAAAAGCGGGGGCCGCGAACACCGGGGAGCTGTTTTTT	CSARKAGAANTGELFF
once	TRBV9	TRBD1	TRBJ1-1	TGTGCCAGCAGCGATAATTTGCAGGGGGTGAACACTGAAGCTTTCTTT	CASSDNLQGVNTEAFF
NA	TRBV28	NA	TRBJ1-3	TGTGCCAGCGCCTTAAGGGAACACACCATATATTTT	CASALREHTIYF
NA	TRBV4-1	TRBD2	TRBJ2-4	TGCGCCAGCAGCCAAGATTGGGACTACAAAAACATTCAGTACTTC	CASSQDWDYKNIQYF
NA	TRBV6-5	NA	TRBJ1-2	TGTGCCAGCAGTATGACTGAGACCTATGGCTACACCTTC	CASSMTETYGYTF
once	TRBV9	TRBD1	TRBJ1-5	TGTGCCAGCAGCGGCCGACAGGGTTGGGGCAATCAGCCCCAGCATTTT	CASSGRQGWGNQPQHF
NA	TRBV4-1	NA	TRBJ1-1	TGCGCCAGCAGCCAAATGGATTATAGCGACCTGGAAGCTTTCTTT	CASSQMDYSDLEAFF
NA	TRBV3-1	NA	TRBJ2-2	TGTGCCAGCAGCCAAGATCTCAGGGTTGGGGGGGAGCTGTTTTTT	CASSQDLRVGGELFF
NA	TRBV20-1	NA	TRBJ1-1	TGCAGTGCTCGACCGCGGACAGTGAACACTGAAGCTTTCTTT	CSARPRTVNTEAFF
NA	TRBV20-1	TRBD2	TRBJ2-1	TGCAGTGCTGGTAGCGGGGGGTCGAATGAGCAGTTCTTC	CSAGSGGSNEQFF
NA	TRBV29-1	NA	TRBJ1-1	TGCAGCGTTCAGCAGAAGAACACTGAAGCTTTCTTT	CSVQQKNTEAFF
NA	TRBV7-2	TRBD2	TRBJ2-3	TGTGCCAGCAGCGCCTCTTCGGCGGGGGATACCACAGATACGCAGTATTTT	CASSASSAGDTTDTQYF
NA	TRBV6-5	NA	TRBJ1-2	TGTGCCAGCAGTTACAGCCAGGGACGCGGTGGCTACACCTTC	CASSYSQGRGGYTF
NA	TRBV5-1	TRBD1	TRBJ2-7	TGCGCCAGCAGCAACAGGGGTGAGGGGTACGAGCAGTACTTC	CASSNRGEGYEQYF
NA	TRBV3-1	NA	TRBJ1-3	TGTGCCAGCAGCCCCGCCCACAGGGTTGGAAACACCATATATTTT	CASSPAHRVGNTIYF
NA	TRBV29-1	NA	TRBJ2-6	TGCAGCGTTGAGGGGACTCCGAGTACTGGGGCCAACGTCCTGACTTTC	CSVEGTPSTGANVLTF
NA	TRBV30	NA	TRBJ2-4	TGTGCCTGGAGTGTATCGGGGGGCGCAAAAAACATTCAGTACTTC	CAWSVSGGAKNIQYF
NA	TRBV9	TRBD1	TRBJ1-3	TGTGCCAGCAGCGCCGACAGGGTGGGAAACACCATATATTTT	CASSADRVGNTIYF
NA	TRBV5-1	TRBD2	TRBJ2-1	TGCGCCAGCACCCCTTTGACTAGCGGGGACTACAATGAGCAGTTCTTC	CASTPLTSGDYNEQFF
NA	TRBV7-2	NA	TRBJ1-1	TGTGCCAGCAGCTCCCCCCCAGGAGGATTTAACACTGAAGCTCTCTTT	CASSSPPGGFNTEALF
NA	TRBV5-6	NA	TRBJ2-5	TGTGCCAGCAGCCCGGAAGGGGGGTGGGGGACCCAGTACTTC	CASSPEGGWGTQYF
NA	TRBV7-2	TRBD2	TRBJ2-5	TGTGCCAGCAGCTTCCAGGGCGGGGGAGGAGAGACCCAGTACTTC	CASSFQGGGGETQYF
once	TRBV15	TRBD2	TRBJ2-1	TGTGCCACCAGCAGAGTTATGGCTAGCGGGGGCAATGAGCAGTTCTTC	CATSRVMASGGNEQFF
NA	TRBV7-9	TRBD2	TRBJ2-5	TGTGCCAGCAGCTTAGCGAGGATAGCGGGGGGAGAAGAGACCCAGTACTTC	CASSLARIAGGEETQYF
once	TRBV5-6	TRBD2	TRBJ2-5	TGTGCCAGCAGTATCGGGACTAGGGCAGAGACCCAGTACTTC	CASSIGTRAETQYF
NA	TRBV19	NA	TRBJ2-1	TGTGCCAGTAGTCCGGACTCCTACAATGAGCAGTTCTTC	CASSPDSYNEQFF
NA	TRBV2	NA	TRBJ2-7	TGTGCCAGCAGCCCCAGGGCGGGGCATTCCTACGAGCAGTACTTC	CASSPRAGHSYEQYF
NA	TRBV3-1	NA	TRBJ1-1	TGTGCCAGCAGCCAAGATTGGAGCCGTGTGAACACTGAAGCTTTCTTT	CASSQDWSRVNTEAFF
NA	TRBV5-1	NA	TRBJ2-2	TGCGCCAGCAGCGCGGACACCTTCAACACCGGGGAGCTGTTTTTT	CASSADTFNTGELFF
NA	TRBV5-1	TRBD2	TRBJ2-5	TGCGCCAGCAGCTTAACCGGGACTAGCGCGGGGGAGACCCAGTACTTC	CASSLTGTSAGETQYF